The rows below give T cell receptor beta chains drawn from one sample of a study of neurological immune-mediated disorders. Using its own MiXCR run on the 5' RACE reads, TCRdb lists one record per CDR3 protein. The table records some 77,000 distinct CDR3 sequences, 9.4% of them present only once. Sequenced input: PBMCs. These receptors all come from a man over 45 in good health. CDR3s include the opening cysteine and the closing phenylalanine or tryptophan. The D gene is left open where the match is weak. Clone size is stated in some rows and not others, as once, few, many or a class when expanded.

.,.,TRBJ2-2,TRBV5-1,TGCGCCAGCAGCTTAGGTTCCGAGACGAACACCGGGGACCTGTTTTTT,CASSLGSETNTGDLFF
.,many,TRBJ2-5,TRBV10-3,TGTGCCATCAGCCCCAGGGAGGAGACCCAGTACTTC,CAISPREETQYF
TRBD1,many,TRBJ1-1,TRBV6-2/TRBV6-3,TGTGCCAGCAGTGAACAGACAGGGAGGAACACTGAAGCTTTCTTT,CASSEQTGRNTEAFF
.,many,TRBJ2-5,TRBV7-6,TGTGCCAGCAGCGACCAAGAGACCCAGTACTTC,CASSDQETQYF
TRBD1,many,TRBJ2-7,TRBV28,TGTGCCAGCAGTTTATGGGCAGGACAGGTAGGATTAAGCTCCTACGAGCAGTACTTC,CASSLWAGQVGLSSYEQYF
TRBD2,many,TRBJ2-2,TRBV24-1,TGTGCCACCAGTGATTTTTCGGTAGCGGGAGCCCTCGGGGAGCTGTTTTTT,CATSDFSVAGALGELFF
TRBD1,many,TRBJ1-2,TRBV5-6,TGTGCCAGCAGCCGGGCGGGCAGGGGGCCTGGCTACACCTTC,CASSRAGRGPGYTF
.,many,TRBJ2-7,TRBV5-1,TGCGCCAGCAGCGTCGACAGGAAGACCGAGCAGTACTTC,CASSVDRKTEQYF
.,many,TRBJ1-2,TRBV7-9,TGTGCCAGCAGCGTCTCCAGTCAAGCTAACTATGGCTACACCTTC,CASSVSSQANYGYTF
.,many,TRBJ1-6,TRBV25-1,TGTGCCAGCAGGAGCTCCTATAATTCACCCCTCCACTTT,CASRSSYNSPLHF
TRBD2,many,TRBJ2-3,TRBV7-3,TGTGCCAGCAGCTCAGGACTAGCGGGGTTCACAGATACGCAGTATTTT,CASSSGLAGFTDTQYF
.,many,TRBJ1-5,TRBV25-1,TGTGCCAGCAGTGAATACGGGGATGGTCAGCCCCAGCATTTT,CASSEYGDGQPQHF
.,many,TRBJ2-3,TRBV11-3,TGTGCCAGCTCCGGGGCCATCGGAGATACGCAGTATTTT,CASSGAIGDTQYF
.,many,TRBJ2-3,TRBV15,TGTGCCACCAGCAGAGAAGGAGGCGGATACACAGATACGCAGTATTTT,CATSREGGGYTDTQYF
.,few,TRBJ1-2,TRBV27,TGTGCCAGCAGTCCCTTCAGGGGATCTGCTGGCTACACCTTC,CASSPFRGSAGYTF
.,many,TRBJ2-5,TRBV5-1,TGCGCCAGCAGCTTGGACGCGGCTGGCGGACAAGAGACCCAGTACTTC,CASSLDAAGGQETQYF
.,once,TRBJ2-2,TRBV7-3,TGTGCCAGCAGCCCCTATCGGACCGGGGAGCTGTTTTTT,CASSPYRTGELFF
.,many,TRBJ2-2,TRBV25-1,TGTGCCAGCAGTGAAAACAGGGTTGCCGGGGAGCTGTTTTTT,CASSENRVAGELFF
TRBD1,few,TRBJ2-7,TRBV25-1,TGTGCCAGCAGTGAACCCGGACAGGGGAGAGGCGAGCAGTACTTC,CASSEPGQGRGEQYF
TRBD2,many,TRBJ2-1,TRBV24-1,TGTGCCACCAGTGATTGGGCGGGAGCCTACAATGAGCAGTTCTTC,CATSDWAGAYNEQFF
.,.,TRBJ2-3,TRBV6-5,TGTGCCAGCAGTTTGGGACTTCCCACATATACGCAGTATTTT,CASSLGLPTYTQYF
.,many,TRBJ2-7,TRBV20-1,TGCAGTGCTAGAGATCTCTTCGAGCAGTACTTC,CSARDLFEQYF
.,many,TRBJ1-2,TRBV6-5,TGTGCCAGCAGTTACGCTGGGGGCTATGGCTACACCTTC,CASSYAGGYGYTF
.,many,TRBJ2-3,TRBV29-1,TGCAGCGTAGCCCTCCCCCGCGGGTTCACAGATACGCAGTATTTT,CSVALPRGFTDTQYF
.,many,TRBJ2-1,TRBV4-2,TGTGCCAGCAGCGTGAAAGGGCGGAGCTCCTACAATGAGCAGTTCTTC,CASSVKGRSSYNEQFF